This TCR beta chain was sequenced in a study of follicular helper T cells after annual influenza vaccination. As to time point: 2015-2016 season, pre-vaccination. Sequencing used immunoSEQ multiplex PCR; TCRdb keeps in-frame clones, though not all of them. The data contain approximately 1,300 clones, 70% to 85% of them singletons. With V trimmed by 6 bases and J by 2 bases, 4 bases remained unmatched. Germline loops: CDR1 SNHLY, CDR2 FYNNEI. CDR3 size: 16 residues. The chain carries TRBV2 and TRBJ2-3, with 14 bases fitting TRBD2. This receptor was identified in an adult who received the influenza vaccine. The sample was CXCR5+ CD38+ circulating T follicular helper cells from blood, taken on the day of influenza vaccination. Noted subset: circulating Tfh, non-naive CD4+CXCR5+PD-1+ (ICOS+CD38+ or ICOS-CD38-). CDR3 region: CASRRTSGGNTDTQYF. The DNA for the CDR3 is TGTGCCAGCAGGAGGACTAGCGGGGGGAACACAGATACGCAGTATTTT.